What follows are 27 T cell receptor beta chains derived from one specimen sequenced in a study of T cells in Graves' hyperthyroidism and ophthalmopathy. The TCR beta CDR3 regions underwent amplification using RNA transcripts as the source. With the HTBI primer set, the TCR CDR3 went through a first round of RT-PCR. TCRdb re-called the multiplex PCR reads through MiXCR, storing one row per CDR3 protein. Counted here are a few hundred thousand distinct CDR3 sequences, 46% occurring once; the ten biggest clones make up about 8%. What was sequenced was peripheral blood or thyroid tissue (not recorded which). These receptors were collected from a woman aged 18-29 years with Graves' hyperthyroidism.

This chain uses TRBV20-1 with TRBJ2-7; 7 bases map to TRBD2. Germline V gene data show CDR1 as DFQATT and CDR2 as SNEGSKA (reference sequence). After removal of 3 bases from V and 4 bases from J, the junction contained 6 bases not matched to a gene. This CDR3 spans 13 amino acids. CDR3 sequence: CSASSGIEYEQYF. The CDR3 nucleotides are TGCAGTGCTAGCAGCGGGATTGAATACGAGCAGTACTTC.

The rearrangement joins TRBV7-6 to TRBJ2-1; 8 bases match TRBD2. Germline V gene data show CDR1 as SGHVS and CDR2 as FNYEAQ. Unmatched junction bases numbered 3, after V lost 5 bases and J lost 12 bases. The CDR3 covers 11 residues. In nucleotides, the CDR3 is TGTGCCAGCAGCCTCGCGGGGGGGCAGTTCTTC. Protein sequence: CASSLAGGQFF.

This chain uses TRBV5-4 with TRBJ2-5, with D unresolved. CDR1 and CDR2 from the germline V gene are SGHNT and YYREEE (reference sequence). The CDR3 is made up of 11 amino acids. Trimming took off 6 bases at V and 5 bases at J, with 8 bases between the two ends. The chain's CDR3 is CASNVRETQYF. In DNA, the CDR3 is TGTGCCAGCAACGTACGGGAGACCCAGTACTTC.

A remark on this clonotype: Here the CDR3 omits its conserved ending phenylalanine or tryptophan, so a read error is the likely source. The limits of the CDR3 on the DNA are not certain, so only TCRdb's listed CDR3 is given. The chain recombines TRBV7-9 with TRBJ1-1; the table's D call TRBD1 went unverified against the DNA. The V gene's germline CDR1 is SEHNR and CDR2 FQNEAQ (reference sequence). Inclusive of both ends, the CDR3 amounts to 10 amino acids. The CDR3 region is CASSLSGAAY.

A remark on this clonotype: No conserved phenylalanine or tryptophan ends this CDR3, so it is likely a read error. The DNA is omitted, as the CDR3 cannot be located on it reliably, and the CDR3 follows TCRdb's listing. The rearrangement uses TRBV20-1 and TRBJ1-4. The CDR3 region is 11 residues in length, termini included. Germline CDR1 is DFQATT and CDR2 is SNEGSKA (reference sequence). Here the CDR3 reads CSVLLAGQQRI.

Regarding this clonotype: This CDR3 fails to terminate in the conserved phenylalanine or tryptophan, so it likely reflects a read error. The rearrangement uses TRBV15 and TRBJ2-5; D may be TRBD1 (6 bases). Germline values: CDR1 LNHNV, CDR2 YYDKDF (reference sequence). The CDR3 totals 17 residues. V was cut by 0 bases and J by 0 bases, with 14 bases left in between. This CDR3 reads CATSRDPGQSYQETQYL. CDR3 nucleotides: TGTGCCACCAGCAGAGATCCTGGACAGAGTTACCAAGAGACCCAGTACCTC.

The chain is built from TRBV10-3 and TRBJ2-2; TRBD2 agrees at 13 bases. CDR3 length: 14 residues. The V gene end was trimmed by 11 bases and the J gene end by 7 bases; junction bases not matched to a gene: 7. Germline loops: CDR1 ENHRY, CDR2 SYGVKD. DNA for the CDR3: TGTGCCGTACGGACTAGCGGGAGAGGCGGGGAGCTGTTTTTT. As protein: CAVRTSGRGGELFF.

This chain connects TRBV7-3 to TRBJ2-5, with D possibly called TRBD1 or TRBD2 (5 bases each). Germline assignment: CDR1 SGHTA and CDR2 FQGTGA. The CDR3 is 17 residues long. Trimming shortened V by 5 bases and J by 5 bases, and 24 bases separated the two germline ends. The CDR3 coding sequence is TGTGCCAGCAGCGTTGAAGATCCCTGGACTGCAGGGGAGACCCAGTACTTC. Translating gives CASSVEDPWTAGETQYF.

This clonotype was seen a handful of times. Here the CDR3 reads CAISDGGTNSYEQYF. The DNA of the CDR3 is TGTGCCATCAGTGACGGCGGGACCAACTCCTACGAGCAGTACTTC. The chain has TRBV10-3 and TRBJ2-7; D possibly corresponds to TRBD2 (6 bases). The CDR3 loop spans 15 amino acids. CDR1 ENHRY and CDR2 SYGVKD come from the germline V gene. Trimming left V 3 bases short and J 0 bases short, with 12 bases between.

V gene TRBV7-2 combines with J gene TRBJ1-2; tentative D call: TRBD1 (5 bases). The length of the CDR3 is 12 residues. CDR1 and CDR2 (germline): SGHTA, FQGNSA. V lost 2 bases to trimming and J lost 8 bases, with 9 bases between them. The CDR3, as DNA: TGTGCCAGCAGCTTAATAGGGGAAGGCTACACCTTC. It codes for CASSLIGEGYTF.

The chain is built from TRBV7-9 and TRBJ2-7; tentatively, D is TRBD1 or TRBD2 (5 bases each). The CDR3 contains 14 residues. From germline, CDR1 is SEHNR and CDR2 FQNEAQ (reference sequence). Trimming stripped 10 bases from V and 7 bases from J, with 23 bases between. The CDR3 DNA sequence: TGTGCCACGAATCGCCCACGGATGGGGGATGAGCAGTACTTC. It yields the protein CATNRPRMGDEQYF.

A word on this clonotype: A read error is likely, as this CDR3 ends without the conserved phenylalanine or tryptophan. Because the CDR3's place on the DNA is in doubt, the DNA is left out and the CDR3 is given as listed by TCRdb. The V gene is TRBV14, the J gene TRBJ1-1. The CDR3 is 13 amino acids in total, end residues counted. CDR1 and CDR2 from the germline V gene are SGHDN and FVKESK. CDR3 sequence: CASRQGLGTEAFL.

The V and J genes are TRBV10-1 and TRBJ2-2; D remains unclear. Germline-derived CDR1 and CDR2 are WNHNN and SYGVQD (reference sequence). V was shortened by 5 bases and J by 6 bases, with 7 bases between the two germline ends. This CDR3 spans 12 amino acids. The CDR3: CASSTDPGELFF. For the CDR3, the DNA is TGCGCCAGCAGTACTGACCCCGGGGAGCTGTTTTTT.

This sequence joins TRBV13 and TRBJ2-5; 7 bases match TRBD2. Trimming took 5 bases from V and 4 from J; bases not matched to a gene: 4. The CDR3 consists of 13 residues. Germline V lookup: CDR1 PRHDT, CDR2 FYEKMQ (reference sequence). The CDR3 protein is CASSRIAGETQYF. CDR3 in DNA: TGTGCCAGCAGCCGCATAGCGGGAGAGACCCAGTACTTC.

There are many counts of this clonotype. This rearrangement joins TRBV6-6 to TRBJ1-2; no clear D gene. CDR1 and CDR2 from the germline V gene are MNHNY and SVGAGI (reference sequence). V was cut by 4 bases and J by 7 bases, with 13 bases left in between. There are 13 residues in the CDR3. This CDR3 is CASSWVPLAGYTF. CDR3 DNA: TGTGCCAGCAGTTGGGTACCGTTGGCTGGCTACACCTTC.

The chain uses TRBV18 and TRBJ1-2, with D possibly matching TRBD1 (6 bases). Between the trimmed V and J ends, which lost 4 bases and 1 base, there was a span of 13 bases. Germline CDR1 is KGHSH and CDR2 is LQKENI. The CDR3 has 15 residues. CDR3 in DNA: TGTGCCAGCTCACGACGGACAGCGTATAACTATGGCTACACCTTC. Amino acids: CASSRRTAYNYGYTF. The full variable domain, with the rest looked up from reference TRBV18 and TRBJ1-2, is NAGVMQNPRHLVRRRGQEARLRCSPMKGHSHVYWYRQLPEEGLKFMVYLQKENIIDESGMPKERFSAEFPKEGPSILRIQQVVRGDSAAYFCASSRRTAYNYGYTFGSGTRLTVV.

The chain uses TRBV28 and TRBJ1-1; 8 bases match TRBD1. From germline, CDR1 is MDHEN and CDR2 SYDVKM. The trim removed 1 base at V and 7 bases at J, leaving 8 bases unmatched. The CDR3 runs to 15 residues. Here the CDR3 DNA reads TGTGCCAGCAGTTTATCTCCAGGGGGCGAGGTTGAAGCTTTCTTT. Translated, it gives CASSLSPGGEVEAFF. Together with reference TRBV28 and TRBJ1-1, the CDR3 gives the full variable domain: DVKVTQSSRYLVKRTGEKVFLECVQDMDHENMFWYRQDPGLGLRLIYFSYDVKMKEKGDIPEGYSVSREKKERFSLILESASTNQTSMYLCASSLSPGGEVEAFFGQGTRLTVV.

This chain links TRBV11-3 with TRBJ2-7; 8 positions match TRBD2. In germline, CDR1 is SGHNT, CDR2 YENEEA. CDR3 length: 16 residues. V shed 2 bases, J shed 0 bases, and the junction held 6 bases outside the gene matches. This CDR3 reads CASSLRLARSSYEQYF. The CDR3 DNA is TGTGCCAGCAGCTTAAGACTAGCGAGGAGCTCCTACGAGCAGTACTTC. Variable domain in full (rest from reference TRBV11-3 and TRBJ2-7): EAGVVQSPRYKIIEKKQPVAFWCNPISGHNTLYWYLQNLGQGPELLIRYENEEAVDDSQLPKDRFSAERLKGVDSTLKIQPAELGDSAVYLCASSLRLARSSYEQYFGPGTRLTVT.

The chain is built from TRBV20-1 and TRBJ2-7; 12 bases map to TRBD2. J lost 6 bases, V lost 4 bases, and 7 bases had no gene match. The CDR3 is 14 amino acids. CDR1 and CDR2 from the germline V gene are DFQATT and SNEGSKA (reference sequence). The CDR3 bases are TGCAGTGCTATCCCTAGCGGGAGGGCCTCCGAGCAGTACTTC. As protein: CSAIPSGRASEQYF.

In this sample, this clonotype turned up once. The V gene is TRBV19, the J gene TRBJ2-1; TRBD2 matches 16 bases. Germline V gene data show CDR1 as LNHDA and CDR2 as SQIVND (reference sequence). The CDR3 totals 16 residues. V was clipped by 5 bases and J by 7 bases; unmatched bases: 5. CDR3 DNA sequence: TGTGCCAGTAGTCCGGGACTAGCGGGAGGGGGAAATGAGCAGTTCTTC. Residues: CASSPGLAGGGNEQFF.

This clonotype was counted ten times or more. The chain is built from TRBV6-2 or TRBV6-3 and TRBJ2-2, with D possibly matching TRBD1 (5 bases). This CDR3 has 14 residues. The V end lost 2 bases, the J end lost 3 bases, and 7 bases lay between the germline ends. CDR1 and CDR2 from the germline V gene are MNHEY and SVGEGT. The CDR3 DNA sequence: TGTGCCAGCAGTTACGGCAGGGACACCGGGGAGCTGTTTTTT. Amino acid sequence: CASSYGRDTGELFF.

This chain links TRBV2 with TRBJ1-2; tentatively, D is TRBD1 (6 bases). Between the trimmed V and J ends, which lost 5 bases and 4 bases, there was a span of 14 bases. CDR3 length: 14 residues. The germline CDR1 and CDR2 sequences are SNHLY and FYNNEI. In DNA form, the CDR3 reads TGTGCCAGCAGTCGGGCAGGGGCAGGCTATGGCTACACCTTC. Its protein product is CASSRAGAGYGYTF.

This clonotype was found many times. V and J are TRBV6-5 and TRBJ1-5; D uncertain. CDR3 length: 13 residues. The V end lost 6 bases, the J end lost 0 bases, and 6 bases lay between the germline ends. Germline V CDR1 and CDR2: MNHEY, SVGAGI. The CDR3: CASRTDSNQPQHF. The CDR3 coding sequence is TGTGCCAGCAGGACGGATAGCAATCAGCCCCAGCATTTT.

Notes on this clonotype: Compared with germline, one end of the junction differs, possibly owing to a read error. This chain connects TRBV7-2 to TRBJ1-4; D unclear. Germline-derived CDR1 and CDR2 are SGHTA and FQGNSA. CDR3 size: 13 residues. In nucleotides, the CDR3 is TGTGCCAGCAGCCTGCTGGAGGATGAAAAACCGTTTTTT. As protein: CASSLLEDEKPFF.

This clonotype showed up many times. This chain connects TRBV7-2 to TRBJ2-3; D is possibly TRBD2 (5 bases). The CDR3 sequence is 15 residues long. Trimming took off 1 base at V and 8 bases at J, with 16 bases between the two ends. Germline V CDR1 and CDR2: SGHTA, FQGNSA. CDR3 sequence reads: CASSLGRSGMVTQYF. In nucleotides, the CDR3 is TGTGCCAGCAGCTTAGGTCGCTCCGGGATGGTTACGCAGTATTTT.

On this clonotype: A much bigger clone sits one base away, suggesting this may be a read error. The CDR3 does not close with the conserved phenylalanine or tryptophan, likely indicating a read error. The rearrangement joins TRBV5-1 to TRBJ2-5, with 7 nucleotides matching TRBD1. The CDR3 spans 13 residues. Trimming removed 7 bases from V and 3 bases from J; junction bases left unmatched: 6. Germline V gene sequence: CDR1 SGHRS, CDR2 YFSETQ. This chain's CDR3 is CASARQGEETQYL. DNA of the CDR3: TGCGCCAGCGCCCGACAGGGAGAAGAGACCCAGTACCTC.

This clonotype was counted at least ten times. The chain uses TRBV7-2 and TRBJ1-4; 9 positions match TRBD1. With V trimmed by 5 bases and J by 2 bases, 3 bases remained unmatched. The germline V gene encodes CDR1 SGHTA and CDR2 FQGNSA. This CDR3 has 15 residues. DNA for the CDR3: TGTGCCAGCAGCGAAACAGGGGGCACTAATGAAAAACTGTTTTTT. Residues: CASSETGGTNEKLFF.